Listed below are T cell receptor beta chains from one sample, sequenced in a study of blood T cell repertoires in COVID-19. Generated by immunoSEQ multiplex PCR, the TCRdb table keeps only in-frame clones and is missing some. The sample shows roughly 240,000 clones, around four fifths of them seen only once. What was sequenced was peripheral blood. These receptors originate from a woman in her 70s with acute or convalescent COVID-19. The CDR3 runs from the conserved cysteine through the conserved F or W. Clone sizes are given selectively: once, few, many, or a class where the clone is expanded.

V gene	J gene	clone size	CDR3 length	CDR3 protein
TRBV19	TRBJ2-5	.	15	CASSRQGGYQETQYF
TRBV28	TRBJ1-2	.	12	CATAALPYGYTF
TRBV5-6	TRBJ1-5	.	16	CASSLAGQGANQPQHF
TRBV10-2	TRBJ2-1	.	13	CASSAGSYNEQFF
TRBV2	TRBJ2-5	.	13	CASSEDRGETQYF
TRBV11-2	TRBJ2-7	.	14	CASSSRYSPYEQYF
TRBV30	TRBJ2-7	.	12	CAWSSISYEQYF
TRBV11-2	TRBJ1-2	.	12	CASSWEGDGYTF
TRBV9	TRBJ1-2	few	13	CASSVEGAYGYTF
TRBV30	TRBJ1-6	.	12	CAKQSDNSPLHF
TRBV6-5	TRBJ1-2	few	12	CASTRVAYGYTF
TRBV7-2	TRBJ1-2	many	17	CASSLAGTGASWGGYTF